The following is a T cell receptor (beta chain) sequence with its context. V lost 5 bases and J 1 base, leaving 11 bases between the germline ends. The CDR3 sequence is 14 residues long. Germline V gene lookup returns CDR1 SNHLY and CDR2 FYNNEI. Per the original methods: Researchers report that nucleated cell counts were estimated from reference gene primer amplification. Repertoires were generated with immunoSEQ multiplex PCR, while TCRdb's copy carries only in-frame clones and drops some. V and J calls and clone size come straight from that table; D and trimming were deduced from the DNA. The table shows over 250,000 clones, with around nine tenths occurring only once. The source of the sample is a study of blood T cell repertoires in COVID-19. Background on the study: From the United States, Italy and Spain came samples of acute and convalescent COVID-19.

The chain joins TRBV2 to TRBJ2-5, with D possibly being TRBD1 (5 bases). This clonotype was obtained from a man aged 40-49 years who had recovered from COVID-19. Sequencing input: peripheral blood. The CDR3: CASSRGLVQETQYF. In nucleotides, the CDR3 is TGTGCCAGCAGTAGGGGCCTCGTCCAAGAGACCCAGTACTTC.